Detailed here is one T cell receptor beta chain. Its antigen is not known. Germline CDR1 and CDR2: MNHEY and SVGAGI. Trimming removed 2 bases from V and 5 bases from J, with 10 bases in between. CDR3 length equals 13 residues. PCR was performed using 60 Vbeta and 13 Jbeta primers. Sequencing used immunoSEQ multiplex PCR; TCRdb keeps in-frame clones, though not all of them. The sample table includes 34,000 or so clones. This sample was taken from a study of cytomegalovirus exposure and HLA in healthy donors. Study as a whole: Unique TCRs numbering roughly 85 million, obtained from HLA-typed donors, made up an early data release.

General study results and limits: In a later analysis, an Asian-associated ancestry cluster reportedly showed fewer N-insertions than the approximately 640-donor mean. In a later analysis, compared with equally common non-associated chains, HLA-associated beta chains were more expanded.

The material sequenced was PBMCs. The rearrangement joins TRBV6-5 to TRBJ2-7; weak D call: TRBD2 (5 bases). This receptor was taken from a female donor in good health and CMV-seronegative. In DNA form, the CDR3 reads TGTGCCAGCAGTTACCACACCGGGGACGAGCAGTACTTC. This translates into CASSYHTGDEQYF.